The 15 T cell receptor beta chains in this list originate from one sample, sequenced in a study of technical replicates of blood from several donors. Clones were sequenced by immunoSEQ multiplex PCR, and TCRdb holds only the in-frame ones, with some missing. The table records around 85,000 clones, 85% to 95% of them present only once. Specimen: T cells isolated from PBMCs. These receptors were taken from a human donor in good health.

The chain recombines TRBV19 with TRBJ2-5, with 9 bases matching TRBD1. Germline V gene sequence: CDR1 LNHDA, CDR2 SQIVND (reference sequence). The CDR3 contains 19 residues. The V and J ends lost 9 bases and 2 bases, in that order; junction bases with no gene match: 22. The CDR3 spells CASVPGQGVKGGRQETQYF. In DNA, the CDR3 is TGTGCCAGCGTGCCGGGACAGGGTGTAAAGGGGGGAAGACAAGAGACCCAGTACTTC.

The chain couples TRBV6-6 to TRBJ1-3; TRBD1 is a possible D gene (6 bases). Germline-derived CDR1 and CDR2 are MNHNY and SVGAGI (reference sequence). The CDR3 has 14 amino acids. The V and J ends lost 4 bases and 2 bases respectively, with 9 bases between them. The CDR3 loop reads CASSSSGAGNTIYF. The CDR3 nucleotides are TGTGCCAGCAGTTCATCAGGGGCTGGAAACACCATATATTTT.

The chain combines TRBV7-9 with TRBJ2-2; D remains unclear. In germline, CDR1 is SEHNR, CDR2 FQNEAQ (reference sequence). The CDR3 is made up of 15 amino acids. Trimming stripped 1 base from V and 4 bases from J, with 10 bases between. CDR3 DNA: TGTGCCAGCAGCTTAGTGCTAGAGAGCACCGGGGAGCTGTTTTTT. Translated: CASSLVLESTGELFF.

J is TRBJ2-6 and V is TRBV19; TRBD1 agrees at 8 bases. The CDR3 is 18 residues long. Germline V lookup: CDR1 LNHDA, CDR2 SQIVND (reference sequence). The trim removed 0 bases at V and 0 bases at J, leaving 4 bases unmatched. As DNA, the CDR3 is TGTGCCAGTAGTATAGATTGGGACAGGAGCTCTGGGGCCAACGTCCTGACTTTC. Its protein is CASSIDWDRSSGANVLTF.

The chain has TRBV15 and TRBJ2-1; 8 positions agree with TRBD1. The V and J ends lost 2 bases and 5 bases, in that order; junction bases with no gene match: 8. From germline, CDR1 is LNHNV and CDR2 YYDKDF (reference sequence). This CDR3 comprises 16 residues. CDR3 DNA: TGTGCCACCAGCAGAAGAGACAGGGGCCTAAACAATGAGCAGTTCTTC. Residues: CATSRRDRGLNNEQFF.

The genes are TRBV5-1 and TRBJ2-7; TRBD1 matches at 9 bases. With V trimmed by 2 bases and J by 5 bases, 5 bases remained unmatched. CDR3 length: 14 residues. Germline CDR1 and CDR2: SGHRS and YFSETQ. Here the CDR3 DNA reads TGCGCCAGCAGCTTTACAGGGGGCGGCGACGAGCAGTACTTC. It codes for CASSFTGGGDEQYF.

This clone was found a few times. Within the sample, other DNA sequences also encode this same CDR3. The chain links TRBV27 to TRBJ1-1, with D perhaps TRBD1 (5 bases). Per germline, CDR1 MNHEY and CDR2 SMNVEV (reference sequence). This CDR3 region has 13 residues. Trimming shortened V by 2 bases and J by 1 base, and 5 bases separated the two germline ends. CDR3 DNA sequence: TGTGCCAGCAGTTTACAGGGGAACACTGAAGCTTTCTTT. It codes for CASSLQGNTEAFF.

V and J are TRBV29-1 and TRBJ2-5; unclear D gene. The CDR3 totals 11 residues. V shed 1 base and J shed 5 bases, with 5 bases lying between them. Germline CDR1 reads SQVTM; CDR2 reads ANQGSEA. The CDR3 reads CSVEGLETQYF. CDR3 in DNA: TGCAGCGTTGAAGGGCTCGAGACCCAGTACTTC.

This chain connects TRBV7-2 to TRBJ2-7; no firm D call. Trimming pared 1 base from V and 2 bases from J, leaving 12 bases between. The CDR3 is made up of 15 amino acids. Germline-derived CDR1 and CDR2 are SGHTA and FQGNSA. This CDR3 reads CASSLGASSTYEQYF. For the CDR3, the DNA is TGTGCCAGCAGCTTAGGGGCGTCCAGCACCTACGAGCAGTACTTC.

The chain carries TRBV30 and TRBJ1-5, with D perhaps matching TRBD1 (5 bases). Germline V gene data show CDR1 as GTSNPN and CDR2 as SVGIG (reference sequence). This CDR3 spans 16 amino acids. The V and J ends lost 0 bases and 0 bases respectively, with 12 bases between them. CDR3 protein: CAWSVRGGYSNQPQHF. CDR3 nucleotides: TGTGCCTGGAGTGTCCGCGGGGGGTATAGCAATCAGCCCCAGCATTTT.

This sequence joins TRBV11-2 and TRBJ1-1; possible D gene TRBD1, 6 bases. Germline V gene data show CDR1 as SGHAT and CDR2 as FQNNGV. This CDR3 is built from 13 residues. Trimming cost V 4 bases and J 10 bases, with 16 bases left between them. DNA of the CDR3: TGTGCCAGCAGCTCAGAGTTGGGGGCTGGAGCTTTCTTT. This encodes CASSSELGAGAFF. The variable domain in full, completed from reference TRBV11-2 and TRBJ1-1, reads EAGVAQSPRYKIIEKRQSVAFWCNPISGHATLYWYQQILGQGPKLLIQFQNNGVVDDSQLPKDRFSAERLKGVDSTLKIQPAKLEDSAVYLCASSSELGAGAFFGQGTRLTVV.

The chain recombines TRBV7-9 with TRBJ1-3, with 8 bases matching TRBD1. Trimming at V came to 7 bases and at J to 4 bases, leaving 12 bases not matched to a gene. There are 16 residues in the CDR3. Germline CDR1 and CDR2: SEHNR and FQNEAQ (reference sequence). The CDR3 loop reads CASTLPATGDGNTIYF. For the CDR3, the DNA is TGTGCCAGCACCCTCCCCGCGACAGGGGACGGAAACACCATATATTTT. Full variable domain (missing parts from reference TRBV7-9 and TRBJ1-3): DTGVSQNPRHKITKRGQNVTFRCDPISEHNRLYWYRQTLGQGPEFLTYFQNEAQLEKSRLLSDRFSAERPKGSFSTLEIQRTEQGDSAMYLCASTLPATGDGNTIYFGEGSWLTVV.

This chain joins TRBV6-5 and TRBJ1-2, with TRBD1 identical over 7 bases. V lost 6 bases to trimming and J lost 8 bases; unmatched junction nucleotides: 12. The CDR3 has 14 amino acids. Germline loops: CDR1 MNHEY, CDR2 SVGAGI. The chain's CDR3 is CASSPYGGGKGYTF. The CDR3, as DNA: TGTGCCAGCAGCCCCTATGGAGGGGGCAAGGGCTACACCTTC.

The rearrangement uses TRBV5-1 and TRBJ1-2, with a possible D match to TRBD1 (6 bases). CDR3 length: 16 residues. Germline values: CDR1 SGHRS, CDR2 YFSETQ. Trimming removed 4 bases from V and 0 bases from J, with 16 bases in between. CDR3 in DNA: TGCGCCAGCAGCGAGGTTACAGGGTTAGCTAACTATGGCTACACCTTC. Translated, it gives CASSEVTGLANYGYTF. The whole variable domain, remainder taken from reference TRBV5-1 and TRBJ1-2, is KAGVTQTPRYLIKTRGQQVTLSCSPISGHRSVSWYQQTPGQGLQFLFEYFSETQRNKGNFPGRFSGRQFSNSRSEMNVSTLELGDSALYLCASSEVTGLANYGYTFGSGTRLTVV.

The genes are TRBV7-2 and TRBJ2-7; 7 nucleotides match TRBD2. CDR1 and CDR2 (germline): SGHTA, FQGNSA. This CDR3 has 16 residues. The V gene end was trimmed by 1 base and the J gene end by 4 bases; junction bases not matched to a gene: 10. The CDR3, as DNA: TGTGCCAGCAGCTTAGGGGGGTGGGAGCGGGATTACGAGCAGTACTTC. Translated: CASSLGGWERDYEQYF.